This T cell receptor beta chain was captured by sequencing in a study of blood T cells in healthy people across ages. Study context: There was about one barcoded beta molecule captured by template switching per two T cells.

CDR3 length equals 17 residues. J gave up 2 bases and V 4 bases, and 13 bases lay outside the gene matches. Germline V CDR1 and CDR2: DFQATT, SNEGSKA (reference sequence). RNA extraction gave at least 5 micrograms of total RNA per sample. Alongside a J-beta primer mix, a sample-barcoded 5' primer served in a second PCR lasting about 6 to 12 cycles. TCRdb processed the 5' RACE reads anew with MiXCR; each CDR3 protein has one entry. Of more than 450,000 distinct CDR3 sequences in the sample, approximately 26% were seen once. These same data were also listed under a study on T cells of mothers and their children. That paper notes: Extraction yielded RNA that went, in full, into cDNA synthesis at approximately 1.5 ug per 15 ul. Versus unrelated pairs, overlap was slightly higher in related mother-child pairs, without reaching significance.

The receptor comes from a boy younger than 10 in good health. The V call is TRBV20-1, the J call TRBJ2-3; 9 bases are shared with TRBD2. The material sequenced was blood. The CDR3 is CSAILPSGGGDTDTQYF. For the CDR3, the DNA is TGCAGTGCTATCCTGCCATCTGGCGGGGGGGACACAGATACGCAGTATTTT.